The 4 T cell receptor beta chains listed next were all sequenced from one sample in a study of cytomegalovirus exposure and HLA in healthy donors. Data came from immunoSEQ multiplex PCR; TCRdb stores just in-frame clones and leaves some out. The table has tens of thousands of clones, around nine tenths seen once. Material for sequencing was PBMCs. Receptors were obtained from a man between 18 and 35 years old in good health and CMV-seronegative.

This clone has only a few counts. V usage is TRBV2 and J usage is TRBJ1-5, with a weak D call TRBD1 (5 bases). Germline V lookup: CDR1 SNHLY, CDR2 FYNNEI. V was cut by 4 bases and J by 5 bases, with 12 bases left in between. The CDR3 sequence is 14 residues long. The CDR3 loop reads CASSAQGRDQPQHF. The CDR3 bases are TGTGCCAGCAGTGCGCAGGGCAGGGATCAGCCCCAGCATTTT.

A single count supports this clone. The J gene is TRBJ2-1, the V gene TRBV5-6, with 13 bases aligning to TRBD2. J was trimmed by 11 bases and V by 4 bases; bases with no gene match: 3. Germline V gene data show CDR1 as SGHDT and CDR2 as YYEEEE. This CDR3 comprises 13 residues. The chain's CDR3 is CASSEGTSGKQFF. The CDR3 region has the DNA TGTGCCAGCAGCGAAGGGACTAGCGGGAAGCAGTTCTTC.

The gene calls are TRBV5-1 and TRBJ1-2, with D tentatively TRBD1 (5 bases). V lost 4 bases and J lost 7, with 14 bases in between. The germline V gene has CDR1 SGHRS and CDR2 YFSETQ. The CDR3 loop spans 13 amino acids. The CDR3, as DNA: TGCGCCAGCAGCCCAAACCCGGGGGGTGGCTACACCTTC. Its protein product is CASSPNPGGGYTF. Looking up the rest from reference TRBV5-1 and TRBJ1-2 gives the full variable domain: KAGVTQTPRYLIKTRGQQVTLSCSPISGHRSVSWYQQTPGQGLQFLFEYFSETQRNKGNFPGRFSGRQFSNSRSEMNVSTLELGDSALYLCASSPNPGGGYTFGSGTRLTVV.

The CDR3 DNA reads TGTGCCAGCAGTGAATTCATTAGCATTGGCGGTAATCAGCCCCAGCATTTT. Protein product: CASSEFISIGGNQPQHF. This chain uses TRBV6-1 with TRBJ1-5; no reliable D call. This CDR3 comprises 17 residues. Germline V gene sequence: CDR1 MNHNS, CDR2 SASEGT. Trimming left V 2 bases short and J 4 bases short, with 18 bases between.